The 25 T cell receptor beta chains below all came from one sample that was sequenced in a study of cytomegalovirus exposure and HLA in healthy donors. This table comes from immunoSEQ multiplex PCR, and its TCRdb copy is limited to in-frame clones, with some not included. This repertoire shows about 63,000 clones, around 89% found once; its top ten account for approximately 1.2%. Sequencing was done on a sample of PBMCs. All receptors come from a woman in her late teens or twenties in good health and CMV-seronegative.

The CDR3 loop reads CASSERDSQETQYF. The CDR3 DNA reads as TGCGCCAGCAGTGAACGGGACTCACAAGAGACCCAGTACTTC. The V call is TRBV10-1, the J call TRBJ2-5; tentative D call: TRBD2 (6 bases). Germline CDR1 reads WNHNN; CDR2 reads SYGVQD (reference sequence). The CDR3 sequence is 14 residues long. The V gene lost 3 bases and the J gene lost 2 bases, with 10 bases spanning the gap.

The CDR3 loop reads CAIRETATGSHTEAFF. The CDR3 DNA sequence: TGTGCCATCAGGGAGACGGCCACAGGGTCGCACACTGAAGCTTTCTTT. The chain couples TRBV10-3 to TRBJ1-1, with D perhaps TRBD1 (6 bases). CDR1 and CDR2 from the germline V gene are ENHRY and SYGVKD. The V gene lost 6 bases and the J gene lost 3 bases, with 20 bases spanning the gap. The CDR3 totals 16 residues.

This clone was counted once. The chain uses TRBV28 and TRBJ2-6; 14 bases map to TRBD2. The CDR3 totals 22 residues. The V and J ends lost 3 bases and 2 bases, in that order; junction bases with no gene match: 15. CDR1 MDHEN and CDR2 SYDVKM come from the germline V gene. CDR3 protein: CASSFFGTSGRFGVAGANVLTF. DNA for the CDR3: TGTGCCAGCAGTTTTTTCGGGACTAGCGGGAGATTTGGAGTGGCTGGGGCCAACGTCCTGACTTTC. Using reference TRBV28 and TRBJ2-6 for the parts outside the CDR3, the full variable domain is DVKVTQSSRYLVKRTGEKVFLECVQDMDHENMFWYRQDPGLGLRLIYFSYDVKMKEKGDIPEGYSVSREKKERFSLILESASTNQTSMYLCASSFFGTSGRFGVAGANVLTFGAGSRLTVL.

The chain employs TRBV28 and TRBJ1-2; no firm D call. The germline CDR1 and CDR2 sequences are MDHEN and SYDVKM. The V and J ends lost 3 bases and 8 bases respectively, with 13 bases between them. The CDR3 totals 13 residues. The CDR3 loop is CASSLRAARGYTF. The CDR3 DNA reads TGTGCCAGCAGTTTGAGGGCAGCGCGGGGCTACACCTTC.

This clone was found once. The rearrangement joins TRBV10-1 to TRBJ2-7; possibly TRBD1 for D (6 bases). The V end was cut by 5 bases, the J end by 4 bases, with 18 bases between. Germline values: CDR1 WNHNN, CDR2 SYGVQD (reference sequence). This CDR3 spans 15 amino acids. The chain's CDR3 is CASSTGHSRGYEQYF. The CDR3 region has the DNA TGCGCCAGCAGTACGGGACACTCCAGAGGGTACGAGCAGTACTTC.

This sequence joins TRBV2 and TRBJ2-3, with D maybe TRBD2 (5 bases). The CDR3 consists of 15 residues. Germline lookup yields CDR1 SNHLY and CDR2 FYNNEI. V was trimmed by 4 bases and J by 2 bases, leaving 13 bases between them. CDR3 loop: CASSAQQLDTDTQYF. Written as DNA, the CDR3 is TGTGCCAGCAGTGCCCAACAACTAGACACAGATACGCAGTATTTT.

The chain is built from TRBV29-1 and TRBJ1-4; 9 bases align to TRBD1. The CDR3 covers 15 residues. Germline-derived CDR1 and CDR2 are SQVTM and ANQGSEA. Unmatched junction bases numbered 10, after V lost 6 bases and J lost 5 bases. The CDR3 DNA is TGCAGCGTCCAGTCCAAGGGGACAGGGAATGAAAAACTGTTTTTT. It codes for CSVQSKGTGNEKLFF.

The J gene is TRBJ2-1, the V gene TRBV28; 10 positions match TRBD2. This CDR3 has 13 residues. Germline loops: CDR1 MDHEN, CDR2 SYDVKM. Trimming cost V 10 bases and J 5 bases; bases outside gene matches: 5. CDR3 region: CATRAGGDNEQFF. The DNA of the CDR3 is TGTGCCACCCGAGCGGGAGGGGACAATGAGCAGTTCTTC.

This chain uses TRBV6-1 with TRBJ2-3, with 8 bases aligning to TRBD2. CDR1 is MNHNS, CDR2 SASEGT, per germline. V trimming: 1 base; J trimming: 4 bases; junction bases outside the gene matches: 7. The CDR3 loop spans 16 amino acids. The CDR3: CASSEVAGGISDTQYF. CDR3 DNA: TGTGCCAGCAGTGAAGTTGCGGGGGGAATCTCAGATACGCAGTATTTT.

This chain links TRBV10-3 with TRBJ2-7; 12 bases line up with TRBD2. The CDR3 spans 16 residues. V trimming: 2 bases; J trimming: 2 bases; junction bases outside the gene matches: 4. Germline CDR1 and CDR2: ENHRY and SYGVKD. CDR3: CAISEAPSGRAYEQYF. CDR3 bases: TGTGCCATCAGTGAGGCCCCTAGCGGGAGGGCCTACGAGCAGTACTTC.

The chain is built from TRBV19 and TRBJ1-2; tentatively, D is TRBD1 (6 bases). Germline V CDR1 and CDR2: LNHDA, SQIVND (reference sequence). V was trimmed by 6 bases and J by 8 bases, leaving 22 bases between them. The CDR3 has 15 residues. The CDR3, as DNA: TGTGCCAGTAGCTCTACCGCAGACAGGACGTGGGGCTACACCTTC. This gives the protein CASSSTADRTWGYTF.

The chain joins TRBV23-1 to TRBJ2-2; 10 bases are a match to TRBD1. TRBV23-1 is an ORF, with its function uncertain. The CDR3 loop spans 19 amino acids. The junction had 10 bases not matched to a gene; V was cut back by 2 bases and J by 1 base. The DNA of the CDR3 is TGCGCCAGCAGTCAAAACGACGGGACAGGGGTAGGGAACACCGGGGAGCTGTTTTTT. The encoded protein is CASSQNDGTGVGNTGELFF.

This clone was detected only once. This rearrangement joins TRBV6-5 to TRBJ1-2; D unresolved. Trimming pared 0 bases from V and 5 bases from J, leaving 7 bases between. Germline-derived CDR1 and CDR2 are MNHEY and SVGAGI. This CDR3 comprises 13 residues. CDR3 coding DNA: TGTGCCAGCAGTTACTCGAGGAGTTATGGCTACACCTTC. Translating gives CASSYSRSYGYTF.

The genes are TRBV4-2 and TRBJ2-5; 10 bases are shared with TRBD1. Unmatched junction bases numbered 7, after V lost 4 bases and J lost 5 bases. Per the germline V gene, CDR1 is LGHNA and CDR2 is YNFKEQ. The CDR3 consists of 15 residues. CDR3: CASSRDRGRLETQYF. CDR3 sequence (DNA): TGTGCCAGCAGCCGAGACAGGGGGCGCCTTGAGACCCAGTACTTC.

The chain links TRBV5-6 to TRBJ2-7; the match to TRBD1 covers 8 bases. The CDR3 length is 12 residues. The J segment lost 7 bases and the V segment lost 4 bases, leaving 4 bases of the junction unmatched. The germline V gene has CDR1 SGHDT and CDR2 YYEEEE. CDR3: CASSRYRGEQYF. In DNA, the CDR3 is TGTGCCAGCAGCCGGTACAGGGGGGAGCAGTACTTC.

The chain recombines TRBV5-5 with TRBJ1-2; D is unresolved. Trimming shortened V by 0 bases and J by 1 base, and 13 bases separated the two germline ends. This CDR3 contains 16 residues. Germline assignment: CDR1 SGHKS and CDR2 YYEKEE (reference sequence). The CDR3 here is CASSLGTGTLNYGYTF. Here the CDR3 DNA reads TGTGCCAGCAGCTTGGGAACGGGTACCCTTAACTATGGCTACACCTTC.

J is TRBJ1-4 and V is TRBV14; D gene ambiguous. CDR3 length: 12 amino acids. Trimming stripped 0 bases from V and 8 bases from J, with 4 bases between. The germline V gene encodes CDR1 SGHDN and CDR2 FVKESK. CDR3 sequence: CASSQEQEKLFF. In DNA form, the CDR3 reads TGTGCCAGCAGCCAAGAGCAGGAAAAACTGTTTTTT.

This chain joins TRBV28 and TRBJ1-6; TRBD1 is a possible D gene (5 bases). The length of the CDR3 is 17 residues. Trimming took 10 bases from V and 7 from J, leaving 26 bases between them. Per the germline V gene, CDR1 is MDHEN and CDR2 is SYDVKM. CDR3 sequence (DNA): TGTGCCACCAACGGACCTCCGAACAGGATACACAATTCACCCCTCCACTTT. This sequence encodes CATNGPPNRIHNSPLHF.

This rearrangement joins TRBV28 to TRBJ1-4; D gene ambiguous. V lost 6 bases and J lost 7, with 6 bases in between. The germline V gene encodes CDR1 MDHEN and CDR2 SYDVKM. This CDR3 comprises 11 residues. CDR3: CASSWLEKLFF. The DNA of the CDR3 is TGTGCCAGCAGCTGGCTTGAAAAACTGTTTTTT.

The chain uses TRBV28 and TRBJ2-5; D uncertain. V was pared by 5 bases and J by 1 base, with 8 bases between. The CDR3 spans 13 residues. Germline lookup yields CDR1 MDHEN and CDR2 SYDVKM. The CDR3 bases are TGTGCCAGCAGTCCTTTCGTCCAAGAGACCCAGTACTTC. Amino acid sequence: CASSPFVQETQYF.

This chain joins TRBV19 and TRBJ2-1; 11 nucleotides align to TRBD2. CDR1 is LNHDA, CDR2 SQIVND, per germline (reference sequence). The V segment lost 6 bases and the J segment 9 bases; nucleotides outside the gene matches: 13. This CDR3 has 16 residues. CDR3 region: CASSHLAGGIFIEQFF. DNA of the CDR3: TGTGCCAGTAGCCACCTAGCGGGGGGCATATTTATTGAGCAGTTCTTC.

This chain joins TRBV25-1 and TRBJ1-5, with a weak D call TRBD1 (5 bases). V was pared by 4 bases and J by 6 bases, with 10 bases between. Looked up from germline, CDR1 is MGHDK and CDR2 is SYGVNS. The length of the CDR3 is 13 residues. The CDR3 loop is CASSGGGFQPQHF. The CDR3 bases are TGTGCCAGCAGTGGGGGGGGATTTCAGCCCCAGCATTTT.

The V gene is TRBV6-1, the J gene TRBJ1-1; tentatively, D is TRBD1 (6 bases). The CDR3 is 14 residues long. Germline lookup yields CDR1 MNHNS and CDR2 SASEGT. V lost 6 bases and J 8 bases, leaving 19 bases between the germline ends. The CDR3 here is CASSHDYGQSEAFF. Written as DNA, the CDR3 is TGTGCCAGCAGCCATGATTACGGACAGTCCGAAGCTTTCTTT.

This chain connects TRBV7-9 to TRBJ1-4; TRBD1 aligns across 10 bases. The CDR3 has 17 amino acids. Germline V gives CDR1 SEHNR, CDR2 FQNEAQ (reference sequence). V shed 2 bases and J 7 bases; nucleotides not matched to a gene: 10. The CDR3 spells CASSLRVGDRGREKLFF. CDR3 DNA: TGTGCCAGCAGCTTACGCGTGGGGGACAGGGGCCGTGAAAAACTGTTTTTT.

The count of this clone is one. The genes are TRBV5-8 and TRBJ2-7, with TRBD2 identical over 10 bases. The CDR3 sequence is 15 residues long. Germline loops: CDR1 SGHTS, CDR2 YDEGEE. J was trimmed by 4 bases and V by 3 bases; bases with no gene match: 7. This CDR3 is CASSSQTSGLYEQYF. CDR3 nucleotides: TGTGCCAGCAGCTCCCAGACTAGCGGGCTGTACGAGCAGTACTTC.